Following are 20 T cell receptor beta chains from one sample sequenced in a study of blood T cell repertoires in COVID-19. Method: immunoSEQ multiplex PCR; TCRdb's copy keeps in-frame clones and lacks some. The repertoire has some 460,000 clones, about 89% of them found once; the top ten carry approximately 4.3%. Material: peripheral blood. The receptors here all came from a woman between 25 and 40 years old with acute or convalescent COVID-19.

V gene TRBV5-6 combines with J gene TRBJ1-1, with a weak D call TRBD1 (5 bases). CDR3 length: 14 residues. Per germline, CDR1 SGHDT and CDR2 YYEEEE. The V end was cut by 4 bases, the J end by 8 bases, with 18 bases between. In DNA, the CDR3 is TGTGCCAGCAGCCCCTTTGTCGGCAGGGTAGAAGCTTTCTTT. It encodes CASSPFVGRVEAFF.

This chain connects TRBV6-5 to TRBJ1-5; D may be TRBD1 (6 bases). Looked up from germline, CDR1 is MNHEY and CDR2 is SVGAGI. The CDR3 consists of 15 residues. V was trimmed by 2 bases and J by 4 bases, leaving 12 bases between them. The CDR3 here is CASSYNGGPNQPQHF. The CDR3, as DNA: TGTGCCAGCAGTTACAACGGGGGGCCTAATCAGCCCCAGCATTTT.

This chain connects TRBV5-4 to TRBJ2-3; 10 nucleotides agree with TRBD2. Germline CDR1 and CDR2: SGHNT and YYREEE (reference sequence). V gave up 3 bases and J gave up 3 bases; unmatched junction bases: 7. The CDR3 sequence is 16 residues long. CDR3 nucleotides: TGTGCCAGCAGCTCCTTAGCGGGGGGCTCAACAGATACGCAGTATTTT. Residues: CASSSLAGGSTDTQYF. Full variable domain (rest looked up from reference TRBV5-4 and TRBJ2-3): ETGVTQSPTHLIKTRGQQVTLRCSSQSGHNTVSWYQQALGQGPQFIFQYYREEENGRGNFPPRFSGLQFPNYSSELNVNALELDDSALYLCASSSLAGGSTDTQYFGPGTRLTVL.

This clone has only a few counts. The chain uses TRBV19 and TRBJ1-3, with D possibly TRBD1 on 6 matching bases. V dropped 7 bases and J dropped 3 bases, with 10 bases sitting between them. CDR3 length: 13 amino acids. Germline V CDR1 and CDR2: LNHDA, SQIVND (reference sequence). The CDR3 spells CASTEQGGNTIYF. Here the CDR3 DNA reads TGTGCCAGTACGGAACAGGGTGGAAACACCATATATTTT.

In its sample, this clone was seen a few times. J is TRBJ2-3 and V is TRBV5-1; the D gene is possibly TRBD1 (5 bases). Trimming removed 1 base from V and 0 bases from J, with 12 bases in between. The CDR3 is 16 amino acids. Germline assignment: CDR1 SGHRS and CDR2 YFSETQ. CDR3 DNA sequence: TGCGCCAGCAGCTTGTCCAGGGTAGGAAGCACAGATACGCAGTATTTT. Its protein is CASSLSRVGSTDTQYF.

The gene calls are TRBV4-1 and TRBJ1-6; D ambiguous. This CDR3 contains 15 residues. V was shortened by 4 bases and J by 6 bases, with 13 bases between the two germline ends. Germline V gives CDR1 MGHRA, CDR2 YSYEKL. The CDR3 sequence: CASSRTGPGNSPLHF. In DNA form, the CDR3 reads TGCGCCAGCAGCCGGACTGGTCCTGGTAATTCACCCCTCCACTTT.

The V call is TRBV30, the J call TRBJ2-2; 8 bases fit TRBD1. The CDR3 length is 16 residues. Germline CDR1 GTSNPN, CDR2 SVGIG (reference sequence). Trimming removed 2 bases from V and 5 bases from J; junction bases left unmatched: 10. CDR3 in DNA: TGTGCCTGGAGTCTCCCCTGGACAGGGCTTACCGGGGAGCTGTTTTTT. Its protein product is CAWSLPWTGLTGELFF. Full variable domain (rest looked up from reference TRBV30 and TRBJ2-2): SQTIHQWPATLVQPVGSPLSLECTVEGTSNPNLYWYRQAAGRGLQLLFYSVGIGQISSEVPQNLSASRPQDRQFILSSKKLLLSDSGFYLCAWSLPWTGLTGELFFGEGSRLTVL.

The gene calls are TRBV28 and TRBJ1-3, with TRBD1 matching over 7 bases. V shed 6 bases and J 2 bases; nucleotides not matched to a gene: 7. There are 15 residues in the CDR3. Germline V gene sequence: CDR1 MDHEN, CDR2 SYDVKM. The CDR3 sequence: CASRRQGTAGNTIYF. CDR3 in DNA: TGTGCCAGCAGGCGACAGGGTACCGCTGGAAACACCATATATTTT.

V is TRBV29-1 and J is TRBJ2-7; the match to TRBD2 covers 8 bases. Unmatched junction bases numbered 6, after V lost 3 bases and J lost 2 bases. The length of the CDR3 is 14 residues. Germline-derived CDR1 and CDR2 are SQVTM and ANQGSEA. The CDR3 sequence: CSVDGGGPPYEQYF. The CDR3 DNA follows: TGCAGCGTTGACGGGGGGGGCCCTCCCTACGAGCAGTACTTC.

This chain links TRBV4-1 with TRBJ2-3; 10 bases map to TRBD2. With 0 bases clipped from V and 2 bases from J, the junction kept 8 bases outside the gene matches. From germline, CDR1 is MGHRA and CDR2 YSYEKL. The CDR3 has 18 amino acids. The CDR3 loop reads CASSQELSGGGPTDTQYF. For the CDR3, the DNA is TGCGCCAGCAGCCAAGAATTAAGCGGGGGGGGACCCACAGATACGCAGTATTTT.

This chain joins TRBV12-5 and TRBJ1-1; no reliable D call. V was clipped by 2 bases and J by 5 bases, with 9 bases between them. CDR1 is LGHNT, CDR2 FRNRAP, per germline. The CDR3 is 13 amino acids. CDR3 in amino acids: CASGLLVGTEAFF. The CDR3 DNA is TGTGCTAGTGGTTTGTTGGTCGGGACTGAAGCTTTCTTT.

The rearrangement uses TRBV2 and TRBJ2-3, with D perhaps TRBD2 (5 bases). The ends were cut back, 6 bases at V and 10 bases at J, with 14 bases in the middle. Germline V gene sequence: CDR1 SNHLY, CDR2 FYNNEI. This CDR3 comprises 12 residues. CDR3 amino acids: CASSVTSYSQYF. The CDR3 DNA reads TGTGCCAGCAGCGTCACTAGTTATTCGCAGTATTTT.

This clone was found a few times. The chain employs TRBV7-3 and TRBJ2-1, with TRBD2 matching 12 bases. Germline-derived CDR1 and CDR2 are SGHTA and FQGTGA. This CDR3 has 15 residues. The J segment lost 4 bases and the V segment lost 5 bases, leaving 3 bases of the junction unmatched. CDR3 amino acids: CASSRTSGVYNEQFF. In nucleotides, the CDR3 is TGTGCCAGCAGCCGGACTAGCGGGGTATACAATGAGCAGTTCTTC.

This rearrangement joins TRBV28 to TRBJ1-5, with D possibly TRBD1 on 6 matching bases. Trimming took off 4 bases at V and 5 bases at J, with 12 bases between the two ends. CDR3 length: 14 residues. Germline CDR1 MDHEN, CDR2 SYDVKM. The CDR3 region is CASSSAGDYQPQHF. Written as DNA, the CDR3 is TGTGCCAGCAGTTCCGCAGGGGATTATCAGCCCCAGCATTTT.

The chain uses TRBV10-3 and TRBJ2-5; perhaps TRBD1 as D (5 bases). V gave up 4 bases and J gave up 1 base, with 13 bases separating them. The germline CDR1 and CDR2 sequences are ENHRY and SYGVKD. This CDR3 comprises 15 residues. The CDR3 DNA reads TGTGCCATCAGTGCGTCGGACAACCCCCAAGAGACCCAGTACTTC. Protein: CAISASDNPQETQYF.

The chain uses TRBV9 and TRBJ1-3, with D perhaps matching TRBD1 (6 bases). The CDR3 covers 16 residues. Germline V gives CDR1 SGDLS, CDR2 YYNGEE. Trimming cost V 0 bases and J 3 bases, with 13 bases left between them. The CDR3 reads CASSVDGGQGGNTIYF. CDR3 in DNA: TGTGCCAGCAGCGTAGACGGGGGGCAGGGTGGAAACACCATATATTTT.

The gene calls are TRBV6-5 and TRBJ2-7, with TRBD1 matching over 8 bases. This CDR3 is 15 amino acids long. The germline CDR1 and CDR2 sequences are MNHEY and SVGAGI. The J segment lost 2 bases and the V segment lost 5 bases, leaving 8 bases of the junction unmatched. The CDR3 sequence: CASSRTQGAPYEQYF. CDR3 bases: TGTGCCAGCAGTCGGACTCAGGGGGCACCCTACGAGCAGTACTTC.

This CDR3 is CASSVTSRNTEAFF. Written as DNA, the CDR3 is TGTGCCAGCAGCGTGACAAGTCGCAACACTGAAGCTTTCTTT. This chain connects TRBV9 to TRBJ1-1; no definite D call. V lost 2 bases and J 2 bases, leaving 10 bases between the germline ends. The germline gives CDR1 SGDLS, CDR2 YYNGEE. CDR3 length: 14 amino acids.

The chain has TRBV29-1 and TRBJ2-1; TRBD1 matches at 7 bases. J lost 5 bases, V lost 7 bases, and 14 bases had no gene match. This CDR3 contains 15 residues. Germline V gene data show CDR1 as SQVTM and CDR2 as ANQGSEA. For the CDR3, the DNA is TGCAGCGGCCGGGCTTCTGGGACAGCCAACAATGAGCAGTTCTTC. Translation gives CSGRASGTANNEQFF.

The chain uses TRBV5-1 and TRBJ1-1; 9 bases align to TRBD1. Germline CDR1 SGHRS, CDR2 YFSETQ. The CDR3 is 15 residues long. J was trimmed by 0 bases and V by 6 bases; bases with no gene match: 6. The CDR3 DNA follows: TGCGCCAGCAACCGACAGGGGGGCATGAACACTGAAGCTTTCTTT. Encoded protein: CASNRQGGMNTEAFF. Full variable domain (remainder filled in from reference TRBV5-1 and TRBJ1-1): KAGVTQTPRYLIKTRGQQVTLSCSPISGHRSVSWYQQTPGQGLQFLFEYFSETQRNKGNFPGRFSGRQFSNSRSEMNVSTLELGDSALYLCASNRQGGMNTEAFFGQGTRLTVV.